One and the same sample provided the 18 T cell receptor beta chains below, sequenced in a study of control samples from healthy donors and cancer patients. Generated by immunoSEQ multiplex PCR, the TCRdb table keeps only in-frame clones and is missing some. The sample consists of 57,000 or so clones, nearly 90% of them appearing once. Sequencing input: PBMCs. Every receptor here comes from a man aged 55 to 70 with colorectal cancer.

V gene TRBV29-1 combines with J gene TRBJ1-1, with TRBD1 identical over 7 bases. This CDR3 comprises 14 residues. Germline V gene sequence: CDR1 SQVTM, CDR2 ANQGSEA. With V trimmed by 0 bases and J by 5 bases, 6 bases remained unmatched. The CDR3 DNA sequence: TGCAGCGTTGAAGACAGACAGGGAAATACTGAAGCTTTCTTT. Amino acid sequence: CSVEDRQGNTEAFF.

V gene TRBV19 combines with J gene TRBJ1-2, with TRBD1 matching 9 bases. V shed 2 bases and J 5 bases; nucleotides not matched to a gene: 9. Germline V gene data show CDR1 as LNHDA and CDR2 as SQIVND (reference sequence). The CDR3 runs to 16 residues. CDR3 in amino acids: CASSISTGGFLYGYTF. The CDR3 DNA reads TGTGCCAGTAGTATATCCACAGGGGGCTTCTTATATGGCTACACCTTC. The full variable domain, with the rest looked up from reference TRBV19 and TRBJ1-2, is DGGITQSPKYLFRKEGQNVTLSCEQNLNHDAMYWYRQDPGQGLRLIYYSQIVNDFQKGDIAEGYSVSREKKESFPLTVTSAQKNPTAFYLCASSISTGGFLYGYTFGSGTRLTVV.

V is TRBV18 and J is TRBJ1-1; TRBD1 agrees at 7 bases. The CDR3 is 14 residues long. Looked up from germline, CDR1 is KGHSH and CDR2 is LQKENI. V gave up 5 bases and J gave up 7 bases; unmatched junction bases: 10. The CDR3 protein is CASSKTGTSNEAFF. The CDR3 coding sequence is TGTGCCAGCTCAAAGACAGGGACTAGTAATGAAGCTTTCTTT.

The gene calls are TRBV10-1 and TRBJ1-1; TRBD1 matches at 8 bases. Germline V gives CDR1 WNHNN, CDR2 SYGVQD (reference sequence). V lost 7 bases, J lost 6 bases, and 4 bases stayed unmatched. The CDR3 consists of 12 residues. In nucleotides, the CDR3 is TGCGCCAGCACTTTGGACAGGGCTGAAGCTTTCTTT. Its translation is CASTLDRAEAFF.

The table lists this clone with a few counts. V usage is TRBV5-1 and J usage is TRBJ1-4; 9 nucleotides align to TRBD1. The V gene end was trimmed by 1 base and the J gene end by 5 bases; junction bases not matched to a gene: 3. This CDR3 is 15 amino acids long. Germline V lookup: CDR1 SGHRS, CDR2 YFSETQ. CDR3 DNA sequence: TGCGCCAGCAGCTTGATAGGGACAGGGAATGAAAAACTGTTTTTT. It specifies CASSLIGTGNEKLFF.

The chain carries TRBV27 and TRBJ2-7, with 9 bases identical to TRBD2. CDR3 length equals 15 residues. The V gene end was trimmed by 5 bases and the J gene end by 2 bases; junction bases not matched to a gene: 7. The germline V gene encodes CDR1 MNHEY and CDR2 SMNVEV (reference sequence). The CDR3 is CASSPRGGSAYEQYF. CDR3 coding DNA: TGTGCCAGCAGTCCGCGGGGGGGGTCCGCCTACGAGCAGTACTTC.

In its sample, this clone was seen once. The CDR3 loop is CASSLEADSNQPQHF. The DNA of the CDR3 is TGTGCCAGCAGCTTGGAGGCGGACAGCAATCAGCCCCAGCATTTT. This chain uses TRBV5-6 with TRBJ1-5; D gene unclear. Looked up from germline, CDR1 is SGHDT and CDR2 is YYEEEE. Trimming pared 0 bases from V and 1 base from J, leaving 8 bases between. The CDR3 spans 15 residues.

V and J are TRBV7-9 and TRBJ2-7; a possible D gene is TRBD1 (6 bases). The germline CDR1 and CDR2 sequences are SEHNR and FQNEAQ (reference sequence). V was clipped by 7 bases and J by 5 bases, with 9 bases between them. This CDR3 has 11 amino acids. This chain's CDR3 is CASTRTDEQYF. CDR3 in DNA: TGTGCCAGCACCAGGACAGACGAGCAGTACTTC.

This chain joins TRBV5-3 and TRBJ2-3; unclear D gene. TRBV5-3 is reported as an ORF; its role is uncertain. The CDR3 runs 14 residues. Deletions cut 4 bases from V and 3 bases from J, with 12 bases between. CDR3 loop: CARSAYVRTDTQYF. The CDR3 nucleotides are TGTGCCAGAAGCGCATATGTAAGGACAGATACGCAGTATTTT.

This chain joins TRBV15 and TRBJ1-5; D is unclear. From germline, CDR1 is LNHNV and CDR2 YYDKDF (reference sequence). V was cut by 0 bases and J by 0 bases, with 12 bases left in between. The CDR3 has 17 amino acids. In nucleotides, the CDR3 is TGTGCCACCAGCAGAGATCAGGCAGCTATTAGCAATCAGCCCCAGCATTTT. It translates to CATSRDQAAISNQPQHF. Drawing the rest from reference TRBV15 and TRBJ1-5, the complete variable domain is DAMVIQNPRYQVTQFGKPVTLSCSQTLNHNVMYWYQQKSSQAPKLLFHYYDKDFNNEADTPDNFQSRRPNTSFCFLDIRSPGLGDTAMYLCATSRDQAAISNQPQHFGDGTRLSIL.

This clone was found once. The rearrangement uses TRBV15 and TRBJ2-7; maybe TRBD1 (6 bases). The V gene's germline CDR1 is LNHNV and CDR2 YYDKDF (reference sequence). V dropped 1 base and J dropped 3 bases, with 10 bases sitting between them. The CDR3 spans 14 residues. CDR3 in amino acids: CATSRADRNYEQYF. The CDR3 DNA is TGTGCCACCAGCAGAGCCGACAGGAACTACGAGCAGTACTTC.

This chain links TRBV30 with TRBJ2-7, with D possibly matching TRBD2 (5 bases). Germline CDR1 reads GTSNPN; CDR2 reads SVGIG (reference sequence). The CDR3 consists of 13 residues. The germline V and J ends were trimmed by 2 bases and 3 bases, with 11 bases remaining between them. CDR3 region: CAWSIGLNYEQYF. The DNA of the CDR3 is TGTGCCTGGAGTATAGGACTGAACTACGAGCAGTACTTC.

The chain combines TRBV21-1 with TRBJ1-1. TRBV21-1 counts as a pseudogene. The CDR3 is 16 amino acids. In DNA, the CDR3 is TGTGCCAGCAGCAGAATTGGACCCCCGGAGGACACTGAAGCTTTCTTT. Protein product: CASSRIGPPEDTEAFF.

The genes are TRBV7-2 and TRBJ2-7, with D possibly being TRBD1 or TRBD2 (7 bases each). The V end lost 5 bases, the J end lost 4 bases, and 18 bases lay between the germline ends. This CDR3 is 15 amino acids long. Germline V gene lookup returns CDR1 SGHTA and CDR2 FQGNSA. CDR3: CASSIQGGRFYEQYF. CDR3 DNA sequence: TGTGCCAGCAGCATCCAGGGGGGGCGTTTTTACGAGCAGTACTTC. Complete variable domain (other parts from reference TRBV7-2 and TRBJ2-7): GAGVSQSPSNKVTEKGKDVELRCDPISGHTALYWYRQSLGQGLEFLIYFQGNSAPDKSGLPSDRFSAERTGGSVSTLTIQRTQQEDSAVYLCASSIQGGRFYEQYFGPGTRLTVT.

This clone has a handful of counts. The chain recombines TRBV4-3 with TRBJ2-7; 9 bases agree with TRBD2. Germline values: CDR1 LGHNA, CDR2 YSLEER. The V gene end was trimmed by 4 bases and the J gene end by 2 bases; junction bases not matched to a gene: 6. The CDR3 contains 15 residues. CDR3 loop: CASSPRVAGAYEQYF. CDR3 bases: TGCGCCAGCAGCCCCCGAGTAGCGGGGGCCTACGAGCAGTACTTC.

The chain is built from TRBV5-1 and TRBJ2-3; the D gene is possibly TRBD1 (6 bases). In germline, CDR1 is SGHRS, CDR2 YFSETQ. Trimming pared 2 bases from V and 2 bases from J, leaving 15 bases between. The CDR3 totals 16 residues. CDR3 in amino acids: CASSFSRGRLTDTQYF. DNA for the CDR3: TGCGCCAGCAGCTTTAGCAGGGGAAGACTCACAGATACGCAGTATTTT.

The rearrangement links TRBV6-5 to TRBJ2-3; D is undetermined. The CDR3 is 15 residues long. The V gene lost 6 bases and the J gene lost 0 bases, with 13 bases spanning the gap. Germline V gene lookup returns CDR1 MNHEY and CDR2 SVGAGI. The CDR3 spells CASSLGRPSTDTQYF. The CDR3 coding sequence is TGTGCCAGCAGCCTGGGAAGGCCTAGCACAGATACGCAGTATTTT.

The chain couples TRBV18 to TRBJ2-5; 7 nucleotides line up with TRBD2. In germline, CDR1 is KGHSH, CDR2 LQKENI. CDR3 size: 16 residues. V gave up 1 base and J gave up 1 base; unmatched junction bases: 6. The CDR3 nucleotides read TGTGCCAGCTCACCACGTCTAGCGGAGCTCCAAGAGACCCAGTACTTC. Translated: CASSPRLAELQETQYF.